The sequence of this T cell receptor (beta chain) was determined in a study of blood T cells in healthy people across ages. A minimum of 6 micrograms of total RNA was extracted per sample. Primed by a sample-barcoded 5' primer and a J-beta primer mix, a second PCR proceeded for 7 to 11 cycles. TCRdb re-called the 5' RACE reads with MiXCR, one entry per CDR3 protein. The repertoire holds approximately 400,000 distinct CDR3 sequences, 45% to 65% seen once, with 45% to 60% in the top ten. The CDR3 is 14 amino acids. Trimming left V 3 bases short and J 0 bases short, with 9 bases between. CDR1 is MNHEY, CDR2 SMNVEV, per germline (reference sequence). This clonotype was recorded a few times.

This TCR was sampled from a man aged 60-69 years in good health. The sequencing sample was made of blood. This chain links TRBV27 with TRBJ2-7; D could derive from TRBD1 or TRBD2 (5 bases each). CDR3 DNA: TGTGCCAGCAGTTTGGGACCACCCTCCTACGAGCAGTACTTC. This gives the protein CASSLGPPSYEQYF.